Each of the 21 T cell receptor beta chains below was sequenced from the same sample in a study of T cells in localized non-small cell lung cancer. Clones were sequenced by immunoSEQ multiplex PCR, and TCRdb holds only the in-frame ones, with some missing. The table lists about 92,000 clones, roughly 93% of them singletons. The sequencing here drew on PBMCs, taken before any cancer treatment. All receptors come from a woman aged 40 to 75 with stage II squamous cell lung carcinoma.

V is TRBV30 and J is TRBJ2-2; D remains ambiguous. The germline V gene encodes CDR1 GTSNPN and CDR2 SVGIG (reference sequence). CDR3 length equals 13 residues. Trimming took off 2 bases at V and 1 base at J, with 5 bases between the two ends. CDR3 protein: CAWSSLNTGELFF. CDR3 DNA sequence: TGTGCCTGGAGTAGCCTGAACACCGGGGAGCTGTTTTTT. Drawing the rest from reference TRBV30 and TRBJ2-2, the complete variable domain is SQTIHQWPATLVQPVGSPLSLECTVEGTSNPNLYWYRQAAGRGLQLLFYSVGIGQISSEVPQNLSASRPQDRQFILSSKKLLLSDSGFYLCAWSSLNTGELFFGEGSRLTVL.

This clone turned up a few times. The V and J genes are TRBV15 and TRBJ1-4, with D possibly TRBD1 on 5 matching bases. The germline V gene has CDR1 LNHNV and CDR2 YYDKDF (reference sequence). The CDR3 has 15 amino acids. With 3 bases removed from V and 3 bases from J, the gap between germline ends came to 11 bases. The CDR3 coding sequence is TGTGCCACCAGCAGGGACACCGGGTCTAATGAAAAACTGTTTTTT. Residues: CATSRDTGSNEKLFF.

The V gene is TRBV6-5, the J gene TRBJ1-3; D is uncertain. The V end was cut by 8 bases, the J end by 2 bases, with 10 bases between. In germline, CDR1 is MNHEY, CDR2 SVGAGI. This CDR3 has 13 residues. Written as DNA, the CDR3 is TGTGCCAGCCGGAGTAGACCTGGAAACACCATATATTTT. Translating it yields CASRSRPGNTIYF.

The rearrangement links TRBV19 to TRBJ2-5, with 8 bases identical to TRBD2. The CDR3 extends over 15 amino acids. Germline values: CDR1 LNHDA, CDR2 SQIVND (reference sequence). V lost 5 bases to trimming and J lost 4 bases; unmatched junction nucleotides: 9. Written as DNA, the CDR3 is TGTGCCAGTAGTCCGACGGGGGGGCCTGGAGAGACCCAGTACTTC. This translates into CASSPTGGPGETQYF.

V and J are TRBV5-4 and TRBJ1-1; D is perhaps TRBD1 (6 bases). V lost 4 bases and J 8 bases, leaving 15 bases between the germline ends. The CDR3 length is 13 residues. CDR1 is SGHNT, CDR2 YYREEE, per germline (reference sequence). CDR3 loop: CASSPGVTGEAFF. CDR3 DNA sequence: TGTGCCAGCAGCCCGGGCGTCACAGGGGAAGCTTTCTTT.

V and J are TRBV10-3 and TRBJ1-4; 7 bases line up with TRBD1. V lost 0 bases to trimming and J lost 8 bases; unmatched junction nucleotides: 9. The CDR3 spans 16 residues. Germline V gene lookup returns CDR1 ENHRY and CDR2 SYGVKD. The CDR3: CAISESETGRGEKLFF. The CDR3 bases are TGTGCCATCAGTGAGTCTGAGACAGGGCGAGGAGAAAAACTGTTTTTT.

CDR3 DNA sequence: TGCGCCAGCAGCCAAGATATGGCTAGCGGGTATTACGAGCAGTACTTC. Translating gives CASSQDMASGYYEQYF. The chain employs TRBV4-1 and TRBJ2-7; 8 bases are a match to TRBD2. This CDR3 comprises 16 residues. V shed 0 bases and J 4 bases; nucleotides not matched to a gene: 8. Per germline, CDR1 MGHRA and CDR2 YSYEKL.

The CDR3 DNA sequence: TGTGCCATCAGGACAGGGGGCAGATACGAGCAGTACTTC. Its translation is CAIRTGGRYEQYF. J is TRBJ2-7 and V is TRBV10-3, with 10 bases identical to TRBD1. Germline CDR1 is ENHRY and CDR2 is SYGVKD. The CDR3 has 13 residues. The V gene end was trimmed by 6 bases and the J gene end by 4 bases; junction bases not matched to a gene: 3.

V and J are TRBV19 and TRBJ1-6; the D gene is possibly TRBD1 (5 bases). Germline V CDR1 and CDR2: LNHDA, SQIVND (reference sequence). V lost 8 bases and J lost 6, with 14 bases in between. This CDR3 comprises 14 residues. The CDR3 coding sequence is TGTGCCAGTGCGCCGTGGGACGTTAATTCACCCCTCCACTTT. Protein: CASAPWDVNSPLHF.

The chain employs TRBV5-3 and TRBJ2-7; 7 bases align to TRBD1. TRBV5-3 is identified as an open reading frame with a role that is uncertain. The length of the CDR3 is 15 residues. After removal of 5 bases from V and 2 bases from J, the junction contained 10 bases not matched to a gene. Here the CDR3 reads CARRGGRTGPYEQYF. The CDR3 bases are TGTGCCAGAAGAGGGGGCCGAACAGGTCCCTACGAGCAGTACTTC.

The CDR3 is CASSLRGQNGNTEAFF. The CDR3 DNA reads as TGTGCCAGCAGCCTCCGGGGCCAAAATGGGAACACTGAAGCTTTCTTT. This rearrangement joins TRBV11-1 to TRBJ1-1; maybe TRBD1 (5 bases). In germline, CDR1 is SGHAT, CDR2 FQDESV (reference sequence). This CDR3 is built from 16 residues. V was trimmed by 5 bases and J by 1 base, leaving 17 bases between them.

The J gene is TRBJ1-5, the V gene TRBV2, with 7 positions matching TRBD1. The CDR3 length is 14 residues. CDR1 is SNHLY, CDR2 FYNNEI, per germline. The trim removed 6 bases at V and 5 bases at J, leaving 7 bases unmatched. For the CDR3, the DNA is TGTGCCAGCAGACAGACAGGGAGGGATCAGCCCCAGCATTTT. Translating gives CASRQTGRDQPQHF.

The gene calls are TRBV5-1 and TRBJ1-4; TRBD1 matches 7 bases. Germline V gene data show CDR1 as SGHRS and CDR2 as YFSETQ. This CDR3 contains 18 residues. The V and J ends lost 4 bases and 2 bases, in that order; junction bases with no gene match: 14. CDR3 sequence reads: CASSGGQLPGATNEKLFF. In nucleotides, the CDR3 is TGCGCCAGCAGCGGGGGACAGCTCCCCGGGGCGACTAATGAAAAACTGTTTTTT.

CDR3 in amino acids: CASSRDREGSPLHF. CDR3 DNA: TGCGCCAGCAGCCGGGACAGGGAAGGATCACCCCTCCACTTT. This sequence joins TRBV5-1 and TRBJ1-6; 9 bases align to TRBD1. Germline V gene sequence: CDR1 SGHRS, CDR2 YFSETQ. This CDR3 comprises 14 residues. V lost 4 bases and J lost 10; bases outside the gene matches: 6.

V usage is TRBV28 and J usage is TRBJ1-3; D remains ambiguous. Looked up from germline, CDR1 is MDHEN and CDR2 is SYDVKM. V was shortened by 7 bases and J by 0 bases, with 10 bases between the two germline ends. The CDR3 length is 14 residues. The CDR3 sequence is CASKKEDSGNTIYF. The DNA of the CDR3 is TGTGCCAGCAAGAAGGAAGACTCTGGAAACACCATATATTTT.

The CDR3 region is CASSSGTAEAFF. In DNA form, the CDR3 reads TGTGCCAGCAGTTCCGGGACAGCTGAAGCTTTCTTT. J is TRBJ1-1 and V is TRBV6-5, with TRBD1 matching over 7 bases. The V and J ends lost 4 bases and 6 bases, in that order; junction bases with no gene match: 2. The CDR3 is 12 amino acids. The germline CDR1 and CDR2 sequences are MNHEY and SVGAGI.

Concerning this clone: Distinct nucleotide sequences in the sample also encode this CDR3. V is TRBV10-3 and J is TRBJ1-5; possibly TRBD1 for D (5 bases). CDR3 length: 15 amino acids. V was pared by 0 bases and J by 7 bases, with 13 bases between. Germline loops: CDR1 ENHRY, CDR2 SYGVKD. CDR3 loop: CAISESSGAGQPQHF. CDR3 nucleotides: TGTGCCATCAGTGAGTCGAGTGGGGCTGGGCAGCCCCAGCATTTT.

The rearrangement joins TRBV11-2 to TRBJ1-1; no clear D. Germline V CDR1 and CDR2: SGHAT, FQNNGV. The CDR3 is 13 residues long. Trimming left V 2 bases short and J 5 bases short, with 9 bases between. CDR3 sequence reads: CASSLRTATEAFF. The CDR3 DNA follows: TGTGCCAGCAGCTTACGGACCGCAACTGAAGCTTTCTTT.

The V gene is TRBV9, the J gene TRBJ2-5; possibly TRBD1 for D (5 bases). CDR3 size: 13 residues. The V gene's germline CDR1 is SGDLS and CDR2 YYNGEE. V was cut by 1 base and J by 5 bases, with 9 bases left in between. The chain's CDR3 is CASSVQGWETQYF. The CDR3 nucleotides read TGTGCCAGCAGCGTACAGGGATGGGAGACCCAGTACTTC.

The chain is built from TRBV10-1 and TRBJ2-7; maybe TRBD1 (7 bases). The germline V gene encodes CDR1 WNHNN and CDR2 SYGVQD (reference sequence). This CDR3 is 15 amino acids long. Trimming removed 3 bases from V and 3 bases from J, with 15 bases in between. The CDR3, as DNA: TGCGCCAGCAGTGACAGACAGGGAGGTCGCTACGAGCAGTACTTC. It translates to CASSDRQGGRYEQYF.

V is TRBV29-1 and J is TRBJ1-1; TRBD1 is a possible D gene (5 bases). Looked up from germline, CDR1 is SQVTM and CDR2 is ANQGSEA. Trimming took off 7 bases at V and 4 bases at J, with 16 bases between the two ends. The CDR3 runs 13 residues. The CDR3 region has the DNA TGCAGCGCCCTTTCGGGGGATTCCACTGAAGCTTTCTTT. Residues: CSALSGDSTEAFF. The complete variable domain, with remaining parts taken from reference TRBV29-1 and TRBJ1-1, reads SAVISQKPSRDICQRGTSLTIQCQVDSQVTMMFWYRQQPGQSLTLIATANQGSEATYESGFVIDKFPISRPNLTFSTLTVSNMSPEDSSIYLCSALSGDSTEAFFGQGTRLTVV.